The 24 T cell receptor beta chains given below trace back to one sample, sequenced in a study of CD8 T cells in Susac syndrome. RNA in amounts of roughly 0.5 to 1 ug was reverse transcribed with random hexamers. Each CDR3 protein gets one entry after TCRdb re-called the immunoSEQ multiplex PCR reads with MiXCR. The profile shows 130,000 to 150,000 distinct CDR3 sequences, 94% of them singletons. Sample: CD8+ T cells from PBMCs. These TCRs come from a human donor in good health.

This sequence joins TRBV29-1 and TRBJ1-2; D is unresolved. Germline assignment: CDR1 SQVTM and CDR2 ANQGSEA. The CDR3 covers 12 residues. The V end was cut by 5 bases, the J end by 7 bases, with 14 bases between. The CDR3 protein is CSVPDGNPGYTF. DNA for the CDR3: TGCAGCGTTCCAGACGGGAACCCTGGCTACACCTTC.

The chain links TRBV4-1 to TRBJ2-1, with TRBD2 matching over 7 bases. The germline V gene encodes CDR1 MGHRA and CDR2 YSYEKL. Trimming at V came to 1 base and at J to 10 bases, leaving 7 bases not matched to a gene. The CDR3 length is 14 residues. CDR3 residues: CASSQALREYEQFF. In DNA form, the CDR3 reads TGCGCCAGCAGCCAAGCTCTGCGGGAGTACGAGCAGTTCTTC.

V is TRBV20-1 and J is TRBJ1-2; possibly TRBD1 for D (5 bases). Trimming cost V 0 bases and J 3 bases, with 11 bases left between them. Germline V lookup: CDR1 DFQATT, CDR2 SNEGSKA (reference sequence). The CDR3 totals 14 residues. As DNA, the CDR3 is TGCAGTGCTAGAGATCAGGGCGGAGACTATGGCTACACCTTC. The encoded protein is CSARDQGGDYGYTF.

The rearrangement joins TRBV20-1 to TRBJ1-1; unclear D gene. V gave up 1 base and J gave up 0 bases, with 9 bases separating them. There are 14 residues in the CDR3. The germline CDR1 and CDR2 sequences are DFQATT and SNEGSKA (reference sequence). The CDR3 loop reads CSARAGFLNTEAFF. CDR3 bases: TGCAGTGCTAGAGCGGGTTTCCTGAACACTGAAGCTTTCTTT.

The CDR3 nucleotides are TGTGCCAGCAGTTACACTTGGACCCATGGCTACACCTTC. This translates into CASSYTWTHGYTF. The chain uses TRBV6-5 and TRBJ1-2; D remains unclear. Trimming took off 2 bases at V and 6 bases at J, with 10 bases between the two ends. Per the germline V gene, CDR1 is MNHEY and CDR2 is SVGAGI. This CDR3 region has 13 residues.

Only one count was recorded for this clonotype. The rearrangement links TRBV27 to TRBJ2-7; 9 bases fit TRBD2. J lost 4 bases, V lost 5 bases, and 9 bases had no gene match. This CDR3 region has 15 residues. Germline loops: CDR1 MNHEY, CDR2 SMNVEV (reference sequence). The CDR3 reads CASSPLREGLYEQYF. CDR3 in DNA: TGTGCCAGCAGTCCCCTGCGGGAGGGCCTTTACGAGCAGTACTTC.

The chain uses TRBV11-2 and TRBJ2-1; a weak D match, TRBD2 (6 bases). Trimming cost V 8 bases and J 3 bases, with 11 bases left between them. Per germline, CDR1 SGHAT and CDR2 FQNNGV. This CDR3 contains 13 residues. CDR3 sequence (DNA): TGTGCCAGCTCGGGGGTGGGCTACAATGAGCAGTTCTTC. Translation gives CASSGVGYNEQFF.

This sequence joins TRBV7-3 and TRBJ2-2; D possibly corresponds to TRBD1 (5 bases). V was pared by 8 bases and J by 1 base, with 5 bases between. The CDR3 consists of 12 residues. Germline-derived CDR1 and CDR2 are SGHTA and FQGTGA. DNA for the CDR3: TGTGCCAGCCAGGGGAACACCGGGGAGCTGTTTTTT. Translated: CASQGNTGELFF.

The CDR3 DNA reads as TGCAGCGTTGACGGAGGGGTGGATGAGCAGTTCTTC. This gives the protein CSVDGGVDEQFF. The chain uses TRBV29-1 and TRBJ2-1; D is possibly TRBD2 (6 bases). This CDR3 spans 12 amino acids. V was pared by 3 bases and J by 8 bases, with 11 bases between. CDR1 is SQVTM, CDR2 ANQGSEA, per germline.

The genes are TRBV11-2 and TRBJ2-2; TRBD2 matches 11 bases. There are 18 residues in the CDR3. V lost 1 base and J lost 4; bases outside the gene matches: 8. CDR1 and CDR2 from the germline V gene are SGHAT and FQNNGV. CDR3 protein: CASSLATSGSHGTGELFF. The CDR3 region has the DNA TGTGCCAGCAGCTTAGCCACTAGCGGGAGTCACGGCACCGGGGAGCTGTTTTTT.

This clonotype was picked up one time. The rearrangement uses TRBV6-2 or TRBV6-3 and TRBJ2-2; no clear D gene. Germline CDR1 is MNHEY and CDR2 is SVGEGT. V lost 6 bases and J lost 1, with 6 bases in between. The CDR3 extends over 13 amino acids. The CDR3 DNA follows: TGTGCCAGCAGGCCCATGAACACCGGGGAGCTGTTTTTT. This encodes CASRPMNTGELFF.

The rearrangement joins TRBV11-3 to TRBJ1-5, with D possibly matching TRBD1 (5 bases). Trimming took off 5 bases at V and 5 bases at J, with 10 bases between the two ends. The CDR3 totals 13 residues. Germline assignment: CDR1 SGHNT and CDR2 YENEEA. The CDR3: CASSARRDQPQHF. The CDR3 coding sequence is TGTGCCAGCAGCGCCCGCAGGGATCAGCCCCAGCATTTT.

This rearrangement joins TRBV18 to TRBJ2-3; a weak D match, TRBD1 (6 bases). The germline V and J ends were trimmed by 6 bases and 2 bases, with 12 bases remaining between them. The CDR3 is 14 amino acids. CDR1 and CDR2 (germline): KGHSH, LQKENI. The CDR3 DNA reads as TGTGCCAGCTCGTCGACAGGTCCCACAGATACGCAGTATTTT. It codes for CASSSTGPTDTQYF.

This clonotype was detected only once. This rearrangement joins TRBV28 to TRBJ2-1; a weak D match, TRBD1 (6 bases). Trimming shortened V by 3 bases and J by 8 bases, and 11 bases separated the two germline ends. The V gene's germline CDR1 is MDHEN and CDR2 SYDVKM. The CDR3 consists of 13 residues. As DNA, the CDR3 is TGTGCCAGCAGTTTCGAAACAGGGTATGAGCAGTTCTTC. Protein product: CASSFETGYEQFF.

The gene calls are TRBV7-9 and TRBJ1-2; D not certain. Germline V CDR1 and CDR2: SEHNR, FQNEAQ (reference sequence). V lost 3 bases, J lost 7 bases, and 12 bases lay in between. This CDR3 has 13 amino acids. For the CDR3, the DNA is TGTGCCAGCAGCTTTGGGGATGGGTTTGGCTACACCTTC. It is translated as CASSFGDGFGYTF.

V and J are TRBV4-3 and TRBJ2-2, with D possibly matching TRBD2 (6 bases). Germline CDR1 and CDR2: LGHNA and YSLEER. V lost 5 bases and J 3 bases, leaving 10 bases between the germline ends. The CDR3 sequence is 14 residues long. The CDR3 DNA is TGCGCCAGCAGCGCCGGGACTTACACCGGGGAGCTGTTTTTT. It is translated as CASSAGTYTGELFF.

A note on this clonotype: One end of the junction varies from germline; a read error may be responsible. This CDR3 is CASRPPDRPNTEAFF. In nucleotides, the CDR3 is TGTGCCAGCAGGCCGCCAGACAGACCGAACACTGAAGCCTTCTTT. V and J are TRBV27 and TRBJ1-1, with a tentative D call TRBD1 (5 bases). Germline lookup yields CDR1 MNHEY and CDR2 SMNVEV (reference sequence). This CDR3 has 15 residues.

V is TRBV4-2 and J is TRBJ2-2, with a weak D call TRBD2 (6 bases). V lost 0 bases and J 1 base, leaving 9 bases between the germline ends. Germline loops: CDR1 LGHNA, CDR2 YNFKEQ. CDR3 length: 16 residues. The CDR3 bases are TGTGCCAGCAGCCAAGACCTGGGACTGAACACCGGGGAGCTGTTTTTT. It is translated as CASSQDLGLNTGELFF.

The chain has TRBV7-2 and TRBJ2-1; weak D call: TRBD2 (6 bases). The V and J ends lost 5 bases and 4 bases respectively, with 18 bases between them. CDR1 SGHTA and CDR2 FQGNSA come from the germline V gene. The CDR3 extends over 16 amino acids. The CDR3 bases are TGTGCCAGCAGCCCTCCGGAGGGCCGCGAGTACAATGAGCAGTTCTTC. As protein: CASSPPEGREYNEQFF. Looking up the rest from reference TRBV7-2 and TRBJ2-1 gives the full variable domain: GAGVSQSPSNKVTEKGKDVELRCDPISGHTALYWYRQSLGQGLEFLIYFQGNSAPDKSGLPSDRFSAERTGGSVSTLTIQRTQQEDSAVYLCASSPPEGREYNEQFFGPGTRLTVL.

The chain has TRBV18 and TRBJ2-7, with unresolved D. The V end lost 3 bases, the J end lost 1 base, and 7 bases lay between the germline ends. CDR1 and CDR2 from the germline V gene are KGHSH and LQKENI. CDR3 length: 13 residues. CDR3 DNA sequence: TGTGCCAGCTCACCGCAGTCGTCCTACGAGCAGTACTTC. The encoded protein is CASSPQSSYEQYF.

This clonotype was observed a handful of times. The rearrangement links TRBV6-6 to TRBJ2-2; D remains ambiguous. The CDR3 spans 12 residues. V gave up 4 bases and J gave up 5 bases, with 5 bases separating them. Germline lookup yields CDR1 MNHNY and CDR2 SVGAGI (reference sequence). The CDR3 DNA reads as TGTGCCAGCAGTTCCTTAACCGGGGAGCTGTTTTTT. Its translation: CASSSLTGELFF.

The chain uses TRBV4-3 and TRBJ2-7; the D is unclear. Germline CDR1 reads LGHNA; CDR2 reads YSLEER. The CDR3 runs to 15 residues. V dropped 3 bases and J dropped 4 bases, with 16 bases sitting between them. CDR3 bases: TGCGCCAGCAGCCAGACCGACCAGAGATCTTACGAGCAGTACTTC. Amino acid sequence: CASSQTDQRSYEQYF.

The chain combines TRBV3-1 with TRBJ1-4; D is perhaps TRBD1 (6 bases). Germline CDR1 and CDR2: LGHDT and YNNKEL (reference sequence). This CDR3 has 15 residues. V was cut by 4 bases and J by 6 bases, with 15 bases left in between. The chain's CDR3 is CASSRSATGDEKLFF. The CDR3 bases are TGTGCCAGCAGCCGGTCCGCGACAGGCGATGAAAAACTGTTTTTT.

The chain couples TRBV6-6 to TRBJ2-7; 9 bases fit TRBD1. V was clipped by 7 bases and J by 2 bases; unmatched bases: 6. Per germline, CDR1 MNHNY and CDR2 SVGAGI (reference sequence). The length of the CDR3 is 14 residues. The CDR3 region is CASKNRGLAYEQYF. Here the CDR3 DNA reads TGTGCCAGCAAGAACAGGGGGCTTGCCTACGAGCAGTACTTC.